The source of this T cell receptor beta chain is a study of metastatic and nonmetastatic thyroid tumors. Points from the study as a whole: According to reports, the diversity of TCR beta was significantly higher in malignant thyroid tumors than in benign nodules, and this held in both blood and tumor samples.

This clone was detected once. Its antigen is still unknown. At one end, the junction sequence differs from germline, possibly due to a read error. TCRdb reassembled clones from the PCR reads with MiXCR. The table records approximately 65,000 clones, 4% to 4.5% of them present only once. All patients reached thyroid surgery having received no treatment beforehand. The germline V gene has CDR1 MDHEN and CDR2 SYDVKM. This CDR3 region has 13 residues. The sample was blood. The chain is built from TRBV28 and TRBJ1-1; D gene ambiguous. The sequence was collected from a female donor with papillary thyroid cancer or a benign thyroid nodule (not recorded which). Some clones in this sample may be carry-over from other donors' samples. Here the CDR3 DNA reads TGTGCCAGTAGTCCCACCCTCCGGACTGCAGCTTTCTTT. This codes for CASSPTLRTAAFF. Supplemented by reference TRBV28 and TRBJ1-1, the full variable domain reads DVKVTQSSRYLVKRTGEKVFLECVQDMDHENMFWYRQDPGLGLRLIYFSYDVKMKEKGDIPEGYSVSREKKERFSLILESASTNQTSMYLCASSPTLRTAAFFGQGTRLTVV.